The T cell receptor beta chain under discussion was sequenced for a study of post-analysis software for immune sequencing data. Study summary: In terms of disease course, relapsing-remitting, secondary progressive and progressive-relapsing multiple sclerosis were included.

Study-level points and caveats: A few TRBV segments occurring more often in patients than controls included TRBV5-6, TRBV5-1 and TRBV20-1. Batch-mates among the samples co-clustered strongly by F measure. Multiple sclerosis was associated with a significant reduction in normalized Chao1 diversity relative to controls.

V lost 2 bases and J 8 bases, leaving 15 bases between the germline ends. The germline CDR1 and CDR2 sequences are MNHEY and SVGAGI. The CDR3 covers 14 residues. TCR beta cDNA libraries had unique molecular identifiers. The authors obtained some 500,000 cDNA molecules from around 0.96 to 9.9 million T cells. MiXCR was run by TCRdb on the PCR reads, yielding one entry per CDR3 protein. The sample has 350,000 to 450,000 distinct CDR3 sequences, roughly 38% seen once. Comment on this clonotype: The target antigen is unknown.

The chain recombines TRBV6-5 with TRBJ1-2, with D possibly TRBD1 on 6 matching bases. The sequenced material came from blood. The sequence was collected from a girl between 10 and 17 years old with multiple sclerosis. CDR3 in amino acids: CASSYGTGKGGYTF. The DNA for the CDR3 is TGTGCCAGCAGTTACGGTACAGGGAAGGGCGGCTACACCTTC.